A selection of T cell receptor beta chains follows, all from one sample in a study of cytomegalovirus exposure and HLA in healthy donors. The assay was immunoSEQ multiplex PCR, and TCRdb's table has in-frame clones only and misses some. Here the sample spans more than 100,000 clones, around four fifths being singletons. The sequenced material came from PBMCs. These receptor sequences come from a woman aged 45-65 years in good health and CMV-seropositive. Both conserved end residues are part of each CDR3. A D gene is named only where the DNA matches it firmly. Some rows mark clone size as missing; the rest say once, few, many or name a class of expanded clone.

TRBV7-9,12,-,TRBJ2-1,-,CASSLSAGEQFF,TGTGCCAGCAGCTTAAGCGCGGGAGAGCAGTTCTTC
TRBV7-2,13,-,TRBJ1-2,TRBD1,CASSFDRVAGYTF,TGTGCCAGCAGCTTTGACAGGGTAGCTGGCTACACCTTC
TRBV25-1,13,-,TRBJ2-5,-,CASSVLVGETQYF,TGTGCCAGCAGTGTACTAGTTGGCGAGACCCAGTACTTC
TRBV27,14,-,TRBJ1-2,-,CASKSLRGYSGYTF,TGTGCCAGCAAATCGCTTCGGGGATACAGTGGCTACACCTTC
TRBV28,16,few,TRBJ1-1,TRBD1,CASLVSPATGWGKAFF,TGTGCCAGCCTAGTTTCCCCAGCGACAGGGTGGGGTAAAGCTTTCTTT
TRBV7-6,16,few,TRBJ1-4,TRBD1,CASSSWETGGTEKLFF,TGTGCCAGCAGCTCGTGGGAAACAGGGGGGACCGAAAAACTGTTTTTT
TRBV28,15,-,TRBJ2-3,TRBD2,CASLAGLFSTDTQYF,TGTGCCAGTCTAGCGGGACTGTTCAGCACAGATACGCAGTATTTT
TRBV6-5,13,-,TRBJ1-1,-,CASSYSFSGEAFF,TGTGCCAGCAGTTACTCTTTTTCAGGTGAAGCTTTCTTT
TRBV5-4,14,-,TRBJ2-7,-,CASSLGQKDYEQYF,TGTGCCAGCAGCTTGGGACAGAAGGACTACGAGCAGTACTTC
TRBV5-6,14,-,TRBJ1-1,-,CASSPDRRDTEAFF,TGTGCCAGCAGCCCCGACAGGCGCGACACTGAAGCTTTCTTT